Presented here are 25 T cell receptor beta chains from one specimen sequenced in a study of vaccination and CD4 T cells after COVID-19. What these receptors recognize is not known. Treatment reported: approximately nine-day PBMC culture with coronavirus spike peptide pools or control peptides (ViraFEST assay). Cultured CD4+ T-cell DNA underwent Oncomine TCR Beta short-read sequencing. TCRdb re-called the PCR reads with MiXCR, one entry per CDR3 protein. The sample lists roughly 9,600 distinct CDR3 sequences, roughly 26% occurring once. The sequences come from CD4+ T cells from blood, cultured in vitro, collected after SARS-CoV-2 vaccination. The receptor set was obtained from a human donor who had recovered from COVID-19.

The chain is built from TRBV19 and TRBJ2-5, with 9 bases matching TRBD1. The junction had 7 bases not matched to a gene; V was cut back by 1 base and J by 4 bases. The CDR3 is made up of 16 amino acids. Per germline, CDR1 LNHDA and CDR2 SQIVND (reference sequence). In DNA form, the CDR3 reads TGTGCCAGTAGTATAGTCCCTTTGGGACAGGGAGAGACCCAGTACTTC. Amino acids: CASSIVPLGQGETQYF.

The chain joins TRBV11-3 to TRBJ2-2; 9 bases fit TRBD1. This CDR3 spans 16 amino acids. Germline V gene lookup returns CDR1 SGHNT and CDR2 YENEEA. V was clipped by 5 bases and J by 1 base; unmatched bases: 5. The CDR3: CASSPRTGVNTGELFF. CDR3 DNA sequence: TGTGCCAGCAGCCCACGGACAGGGGTGAACACCGGGGAGCTGTTTTTT. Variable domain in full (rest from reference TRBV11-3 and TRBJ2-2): EAGVVQSPRYKIIEKKQPVAFWCNPISGHNTLYWYLQNLGQGPELLIRYENEEAVDDSQLPKDRFSAERLKGVDSTLKIQPAELGDSAVYLCASSPRTGVNTGELFFGEGSRLTVL.

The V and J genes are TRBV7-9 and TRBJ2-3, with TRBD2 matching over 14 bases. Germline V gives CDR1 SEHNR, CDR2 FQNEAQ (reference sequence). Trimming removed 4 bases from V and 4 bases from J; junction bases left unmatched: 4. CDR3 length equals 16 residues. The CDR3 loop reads CASSSGLAGVADTQYF. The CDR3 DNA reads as TGTGCCAGCAGCTCGGGACTAGCGGGAGTCGCAGATACGCAGTATTTT.

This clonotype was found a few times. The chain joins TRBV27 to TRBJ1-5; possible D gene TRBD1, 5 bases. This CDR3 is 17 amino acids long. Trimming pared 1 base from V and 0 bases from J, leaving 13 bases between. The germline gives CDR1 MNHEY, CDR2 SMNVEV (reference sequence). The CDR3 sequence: CASSLYAGRYSNQPQHF. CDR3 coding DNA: TGTGCCAGCAGTTTATACGCAGGGAGATATAGCAATCAGCCCCAGCATTTT.

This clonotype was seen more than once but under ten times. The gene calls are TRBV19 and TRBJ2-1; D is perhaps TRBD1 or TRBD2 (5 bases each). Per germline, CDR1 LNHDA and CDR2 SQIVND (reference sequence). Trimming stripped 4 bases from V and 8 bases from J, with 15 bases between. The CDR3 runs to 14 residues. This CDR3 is CASSTGTGGYEQFF. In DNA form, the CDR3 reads TGTGCCAGTAGTACTGGGACCGGAGGCTATGAGCAGTTCTTC.

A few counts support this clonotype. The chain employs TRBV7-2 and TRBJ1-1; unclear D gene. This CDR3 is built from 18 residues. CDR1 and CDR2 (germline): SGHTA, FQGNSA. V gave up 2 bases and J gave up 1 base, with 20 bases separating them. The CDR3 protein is CASSLLRFSDAGNTEAFF. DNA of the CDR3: TGTGCCAGCAGCTTACTTCGGTTTTCAGATGCGGGGAACACTGAAGCTTTCTTT.

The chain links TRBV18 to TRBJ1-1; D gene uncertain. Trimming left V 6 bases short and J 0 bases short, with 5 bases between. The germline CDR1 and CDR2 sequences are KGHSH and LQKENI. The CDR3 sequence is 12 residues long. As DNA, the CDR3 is TGTGCCAGCTCCAACCTGAACACTGAAGCTTTCTTT. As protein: CASSNLNTEAFF. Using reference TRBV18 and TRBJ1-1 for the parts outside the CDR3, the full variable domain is NAGVMQNPRHLVRRRGQEARLRCSPMKGHSHVYWYRQLPEEGLKFMVYLQKENIIDESGMPKERFSAEFPKEGPSILRIQQVVRGDSAAYFCASSNLNTEAFFGQGTRLTVV.

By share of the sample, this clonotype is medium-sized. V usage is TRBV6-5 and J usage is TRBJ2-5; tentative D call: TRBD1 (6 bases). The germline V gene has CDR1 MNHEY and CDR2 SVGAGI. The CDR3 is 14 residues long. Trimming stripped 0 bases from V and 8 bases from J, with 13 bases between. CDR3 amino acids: CASSYSRDILTQYF. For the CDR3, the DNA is TGTGCCAGCAGTTACTCGAGGGACATTCTTACCCAGTACTTC.

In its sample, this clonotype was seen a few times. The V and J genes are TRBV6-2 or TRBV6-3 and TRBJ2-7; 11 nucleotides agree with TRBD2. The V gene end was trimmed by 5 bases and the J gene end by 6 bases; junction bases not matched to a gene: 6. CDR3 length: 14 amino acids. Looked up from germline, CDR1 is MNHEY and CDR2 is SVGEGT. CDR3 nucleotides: TGTGCCAGCAGTGAGACTAGCGGGATCTCCGAGCAGTACTTC. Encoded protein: CASSETSGISEQYF.

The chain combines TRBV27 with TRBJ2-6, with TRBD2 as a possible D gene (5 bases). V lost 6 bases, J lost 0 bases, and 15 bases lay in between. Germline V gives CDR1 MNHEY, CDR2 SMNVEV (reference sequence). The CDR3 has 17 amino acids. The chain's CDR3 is CASRGALGSSGANVLTF. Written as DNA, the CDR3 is TGTGCCAGCAGGGGTGCGCTGGGGAGCTCTGGGGCCAACGTCCTGACTTTC.

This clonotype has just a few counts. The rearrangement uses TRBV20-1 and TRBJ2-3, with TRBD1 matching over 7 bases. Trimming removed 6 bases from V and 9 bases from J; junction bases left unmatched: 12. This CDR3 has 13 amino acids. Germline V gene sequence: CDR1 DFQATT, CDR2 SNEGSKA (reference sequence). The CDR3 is CSADLRDSETQYF. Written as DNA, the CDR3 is TGCAGTGCAGACCTAAGGGACAGTGAGACGCAGTATTTT.

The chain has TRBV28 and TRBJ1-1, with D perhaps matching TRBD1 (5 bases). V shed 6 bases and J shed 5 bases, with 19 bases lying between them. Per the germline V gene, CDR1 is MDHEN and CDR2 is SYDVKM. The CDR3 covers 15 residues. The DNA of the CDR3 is TGTGCCAGCAGCTCGGGGGGGGAGGGGTCGACTGAAGCTTTCTTT. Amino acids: CASSSGGEGSTEAFF.

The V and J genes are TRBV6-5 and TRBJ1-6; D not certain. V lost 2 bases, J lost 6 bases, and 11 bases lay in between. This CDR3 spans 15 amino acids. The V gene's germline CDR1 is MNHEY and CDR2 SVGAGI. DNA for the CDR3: TGTGCCAGCAGTTACCGGGGAGGTGGTAATTCACCCCTCCACTTT. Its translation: CASSYRGGGNSPLHF.

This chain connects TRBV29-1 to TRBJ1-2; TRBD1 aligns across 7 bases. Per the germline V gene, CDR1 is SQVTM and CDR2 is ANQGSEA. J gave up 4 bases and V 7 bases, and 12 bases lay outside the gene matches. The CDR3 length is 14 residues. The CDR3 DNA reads TGCAGCGGTGGCTCAGGGGGGAGCATCTATGGCTACACCTTC. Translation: CSGGSGGSIYGYTF.

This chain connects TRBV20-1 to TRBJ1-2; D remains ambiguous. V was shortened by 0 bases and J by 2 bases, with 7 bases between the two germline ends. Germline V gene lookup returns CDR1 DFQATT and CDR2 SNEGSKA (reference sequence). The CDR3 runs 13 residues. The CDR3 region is CSARDARNYGYTF. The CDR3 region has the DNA TGCAGTGCTAGAGATGCCAGGAACTATGGCTACACCTTC.

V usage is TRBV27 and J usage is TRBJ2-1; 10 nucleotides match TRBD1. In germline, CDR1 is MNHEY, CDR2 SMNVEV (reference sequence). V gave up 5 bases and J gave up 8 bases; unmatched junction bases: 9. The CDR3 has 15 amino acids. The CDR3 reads CASSRWTGGFYEQFF. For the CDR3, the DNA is TGTGCCAGCAGTCGCTGGACAGGGGGTTTCTATGAGCAGTTCTTC.

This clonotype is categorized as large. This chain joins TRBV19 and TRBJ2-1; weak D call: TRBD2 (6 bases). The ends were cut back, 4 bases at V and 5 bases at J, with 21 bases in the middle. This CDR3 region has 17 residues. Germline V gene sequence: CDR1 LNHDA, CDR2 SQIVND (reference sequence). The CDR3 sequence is CASSTPLGEADDNEQFF. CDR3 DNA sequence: TGTGCCAGTAGTACCCCTTTGGGGGAGGCCGACGACAATGAGCAGTTCTTC.

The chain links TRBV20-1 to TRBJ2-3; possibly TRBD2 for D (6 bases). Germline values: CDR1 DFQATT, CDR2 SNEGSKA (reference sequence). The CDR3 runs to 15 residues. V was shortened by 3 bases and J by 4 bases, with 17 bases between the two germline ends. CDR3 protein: CSASSGGGGPDTQYF. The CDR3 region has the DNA TGCAGTGCTAGCTCCGGGGGAGGTGGGCCAGATACGCAGTATTTT.

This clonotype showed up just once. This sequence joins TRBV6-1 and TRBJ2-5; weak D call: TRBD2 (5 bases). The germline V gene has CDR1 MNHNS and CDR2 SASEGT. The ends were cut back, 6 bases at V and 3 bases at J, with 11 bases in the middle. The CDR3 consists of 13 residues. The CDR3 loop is CASSWRLKETQYF. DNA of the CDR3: TGTGCCAGCAGCTGGAGGTTAAAAGAGACCCAGTACTTC.

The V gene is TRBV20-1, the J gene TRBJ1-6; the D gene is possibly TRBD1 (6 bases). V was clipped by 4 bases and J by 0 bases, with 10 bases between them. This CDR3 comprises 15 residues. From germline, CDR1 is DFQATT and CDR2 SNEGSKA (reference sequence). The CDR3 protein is CSAIQGNSYNSPLHF. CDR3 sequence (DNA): TGCAGTGCTATCCAGGGGAACTCCTATAATTCACCCCTCCACTTT.

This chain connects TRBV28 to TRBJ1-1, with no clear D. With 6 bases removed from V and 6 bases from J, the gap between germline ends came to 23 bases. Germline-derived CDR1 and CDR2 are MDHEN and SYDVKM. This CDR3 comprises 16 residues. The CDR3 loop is CASRAGGESNLPEAFF. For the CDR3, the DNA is TGTGCCAGCAGGGCCGGAGGAGAGTCAAACCTCCCTGAAGCTTTCTTT.

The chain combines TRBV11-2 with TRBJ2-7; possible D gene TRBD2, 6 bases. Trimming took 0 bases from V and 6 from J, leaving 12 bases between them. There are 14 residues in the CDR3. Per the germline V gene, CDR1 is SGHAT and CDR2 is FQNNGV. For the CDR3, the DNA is TGTGCCAGCAGCTTAGACGGGGGACCAAGCGAGCAGTACTTC. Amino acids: CASSLDGGPSEQYF. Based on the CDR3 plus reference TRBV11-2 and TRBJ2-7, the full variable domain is EAGVAQSPRYKIIEKRQSVAFWCNPISGHATLYWYQQILGQGPKLLIQFQNNGVVDDSQLPKDRFSAERLKGVDSTLKIQPAKLEDSAVYLCASSLDGGPSEQYFGPGTRLTVT.

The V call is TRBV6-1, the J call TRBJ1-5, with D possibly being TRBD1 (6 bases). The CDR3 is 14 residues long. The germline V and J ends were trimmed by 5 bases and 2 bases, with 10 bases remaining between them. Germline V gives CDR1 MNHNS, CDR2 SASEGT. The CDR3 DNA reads TGTGCCAGCAGTCCCCGACAGGGCAATCAGCCCCAGCATTTT. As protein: CASSPRQGNQPQHF.

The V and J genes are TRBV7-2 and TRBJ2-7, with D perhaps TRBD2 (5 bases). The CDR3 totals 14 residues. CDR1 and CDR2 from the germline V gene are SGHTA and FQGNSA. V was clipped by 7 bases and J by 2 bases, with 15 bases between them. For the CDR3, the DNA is TGTGCCAGCACCCCTCCCGGGAACCCCTACGAGCAGTACTTC. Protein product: CASTPPGNPYEQYF.

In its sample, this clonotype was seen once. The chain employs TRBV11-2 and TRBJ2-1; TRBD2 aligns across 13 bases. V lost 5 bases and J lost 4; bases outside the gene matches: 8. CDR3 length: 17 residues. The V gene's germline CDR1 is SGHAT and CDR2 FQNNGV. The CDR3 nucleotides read TGTGCCAGCAGCCTAGGGACTAGCGGGATTAGGTACAATGAGCAGTTCTTC. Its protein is CASSLGTSGIRYNEQFF.